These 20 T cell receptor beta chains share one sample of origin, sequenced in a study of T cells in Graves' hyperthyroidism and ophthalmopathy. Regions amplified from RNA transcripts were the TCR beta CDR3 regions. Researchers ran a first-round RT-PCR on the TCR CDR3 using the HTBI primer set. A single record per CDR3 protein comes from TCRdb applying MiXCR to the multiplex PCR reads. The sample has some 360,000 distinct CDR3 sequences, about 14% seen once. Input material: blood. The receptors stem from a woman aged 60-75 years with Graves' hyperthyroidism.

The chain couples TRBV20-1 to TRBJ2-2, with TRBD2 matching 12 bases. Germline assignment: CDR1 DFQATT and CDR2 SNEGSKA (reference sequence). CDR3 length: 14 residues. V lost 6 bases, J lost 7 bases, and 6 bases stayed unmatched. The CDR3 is CSAPGLAGHGELFF. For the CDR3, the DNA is TGCAGTGCCCCGGGACTAGCGGGCCACGGGGAGCTGTTTTTT.

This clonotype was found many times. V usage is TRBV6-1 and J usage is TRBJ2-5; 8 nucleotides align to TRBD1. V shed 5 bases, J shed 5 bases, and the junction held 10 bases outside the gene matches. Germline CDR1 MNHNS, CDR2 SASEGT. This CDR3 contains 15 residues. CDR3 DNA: TGTGCCAGCAGTCAGACAGGGGTCTCGGCGGAGACCCAGTACTTC. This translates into CASSQTGVSAETQYF.

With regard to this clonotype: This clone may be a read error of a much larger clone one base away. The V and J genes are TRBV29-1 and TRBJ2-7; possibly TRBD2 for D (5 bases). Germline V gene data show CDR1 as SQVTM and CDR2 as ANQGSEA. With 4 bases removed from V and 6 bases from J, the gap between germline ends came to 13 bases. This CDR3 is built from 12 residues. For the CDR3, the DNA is TGCAGCGTTGGGGGAGACGGCTGCGAGCAGTACTTC. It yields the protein CSVGGDGCEQYF.

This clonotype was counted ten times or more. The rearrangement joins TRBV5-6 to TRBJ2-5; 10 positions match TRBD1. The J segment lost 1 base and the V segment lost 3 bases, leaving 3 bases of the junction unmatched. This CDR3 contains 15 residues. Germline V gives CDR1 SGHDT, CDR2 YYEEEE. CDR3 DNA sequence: TGTGCCAGCAGCTGGGGACAGGGGATCCAAGAGACCCAGTACTTC. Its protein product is CASSWGQGIQETQYF. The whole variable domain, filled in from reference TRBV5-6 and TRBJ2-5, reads DAGVTQSPTHLIKTRGQQVTLRCSPKSGHDTVSWYQQALGQGPQFIFQYYEEEERQRGNFPDRFSGHQFPNYSSELNVNALLLGDSALYLCASSWGQGIQETQYFGPGTRLLVL.

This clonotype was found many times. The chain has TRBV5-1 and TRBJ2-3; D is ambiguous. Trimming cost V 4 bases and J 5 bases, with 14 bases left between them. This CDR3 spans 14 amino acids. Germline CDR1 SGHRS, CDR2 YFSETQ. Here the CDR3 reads CASSPDGRQDTQYF. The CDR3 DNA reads TGCGCCAGCAGCCCGGACGGACGGCAAGATACGCAGTATTTT.

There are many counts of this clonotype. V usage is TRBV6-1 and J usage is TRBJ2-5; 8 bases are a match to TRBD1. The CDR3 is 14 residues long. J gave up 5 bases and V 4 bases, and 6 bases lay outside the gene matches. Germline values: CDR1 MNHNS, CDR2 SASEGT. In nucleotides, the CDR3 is TGTGCCAGCAGTGGGACAGGGTTCGGGGAGACCCAGTACTTC. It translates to CASSGTGFGETQYF.

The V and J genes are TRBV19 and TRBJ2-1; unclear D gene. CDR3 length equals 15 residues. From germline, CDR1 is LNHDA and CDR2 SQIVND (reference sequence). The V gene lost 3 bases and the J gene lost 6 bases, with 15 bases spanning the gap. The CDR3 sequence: CASSIGVGRLNEQFF. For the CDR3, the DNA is TGTGCCAGTAGTATTGGGGTCGGAAGGCTCAATGAGCAGTTCTTC. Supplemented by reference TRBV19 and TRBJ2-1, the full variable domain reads DGGITQSPKYLFRKEGQNVTLSCEQNLNHDAMYWYRQDPGQGLRLIYYSQIVNDFQKGDIAEGYSVSREKKESFPLTVTSAQKNPTAFYLCASSIGVGRLNEQFFGPGTRLTVL.

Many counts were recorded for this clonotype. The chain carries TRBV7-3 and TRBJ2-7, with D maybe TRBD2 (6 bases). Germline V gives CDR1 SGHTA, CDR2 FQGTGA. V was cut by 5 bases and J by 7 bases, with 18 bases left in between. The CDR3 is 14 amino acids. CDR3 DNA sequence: TGTGCCAGCAGCCCCCTGCCGGGGGTGAGTGAGCAGTACTTC. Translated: CASSPLPGVSEQYF.

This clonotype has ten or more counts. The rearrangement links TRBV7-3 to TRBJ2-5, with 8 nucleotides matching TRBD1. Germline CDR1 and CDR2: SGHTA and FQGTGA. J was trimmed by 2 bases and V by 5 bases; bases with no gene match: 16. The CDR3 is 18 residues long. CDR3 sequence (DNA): TGTGCCAGCAGCCGCCTCCCCCCGGACAGGGATTCGCAAGAGACCCAGTACTTC. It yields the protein CASSRLPPDRDSQETQYF.

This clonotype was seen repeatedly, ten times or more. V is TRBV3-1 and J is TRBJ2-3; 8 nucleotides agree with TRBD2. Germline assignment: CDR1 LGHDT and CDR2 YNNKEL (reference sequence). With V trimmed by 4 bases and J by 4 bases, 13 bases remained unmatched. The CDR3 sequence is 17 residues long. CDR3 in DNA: TGTGCCAGCAGCCCCGATTCCGCGGGAGGTTATGCAGATACGCAGTATTTT. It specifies CASSPDSAGGYADTQYF.

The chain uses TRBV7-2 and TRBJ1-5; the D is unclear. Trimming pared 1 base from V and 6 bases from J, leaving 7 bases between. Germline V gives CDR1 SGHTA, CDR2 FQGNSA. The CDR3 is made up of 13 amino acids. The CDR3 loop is CASSLVGFQPQHF. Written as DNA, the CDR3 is TGTGCCAGCAGCTTAGTTGGGTTTCAGCCCCAGCATTTT.

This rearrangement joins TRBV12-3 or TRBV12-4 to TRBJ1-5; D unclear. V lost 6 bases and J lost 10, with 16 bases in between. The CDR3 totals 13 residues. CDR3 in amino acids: CASRYEVAGPQHF. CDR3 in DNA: TGTGCCAGCAGATACGAGGTCGCGGGCCCCCAGCATTTT.

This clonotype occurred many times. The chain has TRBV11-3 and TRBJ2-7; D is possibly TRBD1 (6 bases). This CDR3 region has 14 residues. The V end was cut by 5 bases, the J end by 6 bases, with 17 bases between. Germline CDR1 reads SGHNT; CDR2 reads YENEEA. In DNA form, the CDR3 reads TGTGCCAGCAGCATAAGCTGGGGGCTCCTCGAGCAGTACTTC. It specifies CASSISWGLLEQYF.

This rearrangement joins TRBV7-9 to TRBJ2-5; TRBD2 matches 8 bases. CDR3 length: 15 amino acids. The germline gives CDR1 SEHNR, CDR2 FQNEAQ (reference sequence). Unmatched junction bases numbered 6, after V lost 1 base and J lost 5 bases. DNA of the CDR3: TGTGCCAGCAGCTTAGGCGAGCGGGAGATCGAGACCCAGTACTTC. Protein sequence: CASSLGEREIETQYF.

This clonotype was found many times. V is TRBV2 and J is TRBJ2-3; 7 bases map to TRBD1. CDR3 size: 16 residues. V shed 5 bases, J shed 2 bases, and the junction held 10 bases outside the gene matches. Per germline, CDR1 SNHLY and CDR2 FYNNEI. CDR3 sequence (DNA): TGTGCCAGCAGTATGTCCGGGACAGACTACACAGATACGCAGTATTTT. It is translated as CASSMSGTDYTDTQYF.

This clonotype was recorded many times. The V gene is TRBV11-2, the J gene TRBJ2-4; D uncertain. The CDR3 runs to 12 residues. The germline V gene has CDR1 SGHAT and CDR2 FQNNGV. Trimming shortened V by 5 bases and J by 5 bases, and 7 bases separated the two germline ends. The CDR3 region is CASSPSENIQYF. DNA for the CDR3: TGTGCCAGCAGCCCGTCAGAAAACATTCAGTACTTC.

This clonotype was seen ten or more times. In DNA form, the CDR3 reads TGCGCCAGCAGCTTTACTACTACCGCTCCTCCGAGCGAGCAGTACTTC. As protein: CASSFTTTAPPSEQYF. This chain links TRBV5-1 with TRBJ2-7; D not resolved. Germline-derived CDR1 and CDR2 are SGHRS and YFSETQ. Trimming stripped 2 bases from V and 6 bases from J, with 21 bases between. CDR3 length: 16 residues.

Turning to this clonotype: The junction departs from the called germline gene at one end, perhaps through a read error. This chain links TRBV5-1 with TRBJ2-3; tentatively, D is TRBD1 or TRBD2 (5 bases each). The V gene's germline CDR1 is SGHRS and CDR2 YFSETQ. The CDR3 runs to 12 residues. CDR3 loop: CAGSLGADTQYF. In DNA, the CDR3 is TGCGCCGGCAGCTTGGGGGCAGATACGCAGTATTTT. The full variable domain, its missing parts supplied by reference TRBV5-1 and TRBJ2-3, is KAGVTQTPRYLIKTRGQQVTLSCSPISGHRSVSWYQQTPGQGLQFLFEYFSETQRNKGNFPGRFSGRQFSNSRSEMNVSTLELGDSALYLCAGSLGADTQYFGPGTRLTVL.

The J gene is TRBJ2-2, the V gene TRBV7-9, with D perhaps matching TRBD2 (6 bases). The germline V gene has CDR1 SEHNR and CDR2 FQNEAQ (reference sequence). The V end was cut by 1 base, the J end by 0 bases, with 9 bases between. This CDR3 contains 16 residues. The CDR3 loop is CASSLGRGTNTGELFF. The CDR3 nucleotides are TGTGCCAGCAGCTTAGGGCGGGGCACGAACACCGGGGAGCTGTTTTTT.

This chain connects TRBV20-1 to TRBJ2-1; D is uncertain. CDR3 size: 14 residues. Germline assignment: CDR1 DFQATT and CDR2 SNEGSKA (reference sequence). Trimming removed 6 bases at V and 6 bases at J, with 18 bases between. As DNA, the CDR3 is TGCAGTGCCCCGTCCCAAGCCCCCTTCAATGAGCAGTTCTTC. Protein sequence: CSAPSQAPFNEQFF.